This T cell receptor beta chain was profiled in a study of T cell changes during pregnancy in multiple sclerosis. A single count supports this clone. Per the germline V gene, CDR1 is SGHVS and CDR2 is FNYEAQ. The V end was cut by 5 bases, the J end by 0 bases, with 4 bases between. The CDR3 has 12 amino acids. Generated by immunoSEQ multiplex PCR, the TCRdb table keeps only in-frame clones and is missing some. The table shows approximately 11,000 clones, with around 89% occurring only once. This specimen consisted of CD8+ T cells from peripheral blood mononuclear cells, obtained in the first trimester of pregnancy. The receptor was isolated from a female donor in good health, enrolled as a control in a pregnancy study. The gene calls are TRBV7-6 and TRBJ1-1; D unresolved. In nucleotides, the CDR3 is TGTGCCAGCAGCCCCGTGAACACTGAAGCTTTCTTT. Encoded protein: CASSPVNTEAFF. Based on the CDR3 plus reference TRBV7-6 and TRBJ1-1, the full variable domain is GAGVSQSPRYKVTKRGQDVALRCDPISGHVSLYWYRQALGQGPEFLTYFNYEAQQDKSGLPNDRFSAERPEGSISTLTIQRTEQRDSAMYRCASSPVNTEAFFGQGTRLTVV.